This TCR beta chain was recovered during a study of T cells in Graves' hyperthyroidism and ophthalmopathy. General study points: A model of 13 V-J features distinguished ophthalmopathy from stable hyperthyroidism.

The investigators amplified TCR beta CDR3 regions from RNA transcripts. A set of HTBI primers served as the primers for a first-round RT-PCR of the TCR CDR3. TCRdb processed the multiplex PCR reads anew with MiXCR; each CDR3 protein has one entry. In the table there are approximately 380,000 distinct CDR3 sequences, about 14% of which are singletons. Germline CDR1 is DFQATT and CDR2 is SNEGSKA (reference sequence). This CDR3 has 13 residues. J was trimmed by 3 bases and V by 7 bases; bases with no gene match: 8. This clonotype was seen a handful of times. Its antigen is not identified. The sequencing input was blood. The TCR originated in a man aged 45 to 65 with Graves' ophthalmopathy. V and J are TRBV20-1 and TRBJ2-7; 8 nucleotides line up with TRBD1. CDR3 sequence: CSVRRTGFYEQYF. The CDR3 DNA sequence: TGCAGTGTTCGCAGGACAGGGTTCTACGAGCAGTACTTC.